This entry is about one TCR beta chain. The antigen is unknown. The sample belongs to a study of cytomegalovirus exposure and HLA in healthy donors. Germline V CDR1 and CDR2: MNHEY, SVGAGI. J lost 3 bases, V lost 6 bases, and 7 bases had no gene match. CDR3 length: 14 amino acids. Participants comprised healthy donors of bone marrow. Study observations and caveats: Three of the chains that were CMV-associated were confirmed in vitro to be specific for CMV antigens.

The primer mix had 60 Vbeta and 13 Jbeta primers. The assay was immunoSEQ multiplex PCR, and TCRdb's table has in-frame clones only and misses some. The table has around 180,000 clones, almost 85% seen once. The sequencing sample was made of PBMCs. J is TRBJ1-1 and V is TRBV6-5; TRBD1 agrees at 7 bases. This sequence was found in a girl between 10 and 17 years old in good health and CMV-seropositive. In DNA form, the CDR3 reads TGTGCCAGCAGACGGATGACAGGGTACACTGAAGCTTTCTTT. Translated: CASRRMTGYTEAFF.